One sample yielded the 22 T cell receptor beta chains listed below, sequenced in a study of blood T cell repertoires in COVID-19. Sequenced by immunoSEQ multiplex PCR; TCRdb stores in-frame clones only, minus some. The sample has fewer than 400,000 clones; around 87% are singletons. Sequenced material: PBMCs or T cells enriched from blood (not recorded which). Source of these receptors: a woman between 45 and 65 years old who had recovered from COVID-19.

This clone showed up just a few times. The V and J genes are TRBV30 and TRBJ2-1; maybe TRBD2 (5 bases). The germline gives CDR1 GTSNPN, CDR2 SVGIG (reference sequence). The CDR3 is 12 amino acids. V was trimmed by 0 bases and J by 14 bases, leaving 14 bases between them. The CDR3 reads CAWSVGGLGKFF. The CDR3 DNA follows: TGTGCCTGGAGTGTAGGCGGGCTCGGGAAGTTCTTC.

The chain carries TRBV10-3 and TRBJ1-6; D gene uncertain. The CDR3 is 13 amino acids. The V end was cut by 3 bases, the J end by 8 bases, with 8 bases between. Germline CDR1 ENHRY, CDR2 SYGVKD. DNA for the CDR3: TGTGCCATCAGTGAACAGTCCGATTCACCCCTCCACTTT. Translating gives CAISEQSDSPLHF.

The count of this clone is one. The chain combines TRBV7-2 with TRBJ2-7, with a weak D call TRBD2 (6 bases). Per germline, CDR1 SGHTA and CDR2 FQGNSA. Trimming shortened V by 5 bases and J by 3 bases, and 14 bases separated the two germline ends. The CDR3 consists of 14 residues. The CDR3 loop reads CASSRDGGNYEQYF. DNA for the CDR3: TGTGCCAGCAGCCGGGACGGGGGAAACTACGAGCAGTACTTC. Complete variable domain (other parts from reference TRBV7-2 and TRBJ2-7): GAGVSQSPSNKVTEKGKDVELRCDPISGHTALYWYRQSLGQGLEFLIYFQGNSAPDKSGLPSDRFSAERTGGSVSTLTIQRTQQEDSAVYLCASSRDGGNYEQYFGPGTRLTVT.

The chain links TRBV2 to TRBJ2-1, with D possibly being TRBD1 (5 bases). The CDR3 extends over 14 amino acids. The V end lost 0 bases, the J end lost 4 bases, and 7 bases lay between the germline ends. Germline CDR1 reads SNHLY; CDR2 reads FYNNEI. The CDR3 spells CASSEAGQYNEQFF. In nucleotides, the CDR3 is TGTGCCAGCAGTGAAGCGGGGCAGTACAATGAGCAGTTCTTC. Full variable domain (missing parts from reference TRBV2 and TRBJ2-1): EPEVTQTPSHQVTQMGQEVILRCVPISNHLYFYWYRQILGQKVEFLVSFYNNEISEKSEIFDDQFSVERPDGSNFTLKIRSTKLEDSAMYFCASSEAGQYNEQFFGPGTRLTVL.

The J gene is TRBJ1-1, the V gene TRBV3-1 (or the pseudogene TRBV3-2); D is ambiguous. The CDR3 loop spans 12 amino acids. The germline V and J ends were trimmed by 4 bases and 11 bases, with 14 bases remaining between them. Germline V gives CDR1 LGHDT, CDR2 YNNKEL (reference sequence). This chain's CDR3 is CASSPSQHKAFF. CDR3 DNA sequence: TGTGCCAGCAGCCCGTCCCAACACAAGGCTTTCTTT.

V and J are TRBV6-5 and TRBJ2-3, with D perhaps matching TRBD2 (6 bases). Trimming took 7 bases from V and 4 from J, leaving 15 bases between them. CDR3 length: 14 amino acids. Germline CDR1 is MNHEY and CDR2 is SVGAGI. CDR3: CASIPSWGADTQYF. Here the CDR3 DNA reads TGTGCCAGCATCCCAAGTTGGGGGGCAGATACGCAGTATTTT.

The chain uses TRBV13 and TRBJ2-3; a weak D match, TRBD2 (6 bases). The germline CDR1 and CDR2 sequences are PRHDT and FYEKMQ (reference sequence). There are 14 residues in the CDR3. Trimming removed 6 bases from V and 7 bases from J, with 17 bases in between. CDR3 amino acids: CASRNWNSGHTQYF. The CDR3 DNA reads as TGTGCCAGCAGAAACTGGAATAGCGGTCATACGCAGTATTTT.

The rearrangement uses TRBV2 and TRBJ1-2, with a weak D call TRBD1 (5 bases). Trimming stripped 3 bases from V and 7 bases from J, with 6 bases between. Per the germline V gene, CDR1 is SNHLY and CDR2 is FYNNEI. The CDR3 sequence is 11 residues long. In DNA, the CDR3 is TGTGCCAGCAGTGAGGGGGGTGGCTACACCTTC. Translation gives CASSEGGGYTF.

This clone appeared a single time. V is TRBV2 and J is TRBJ2-5; D remains unclear. Germline values: CDR1 SNHLY, CDR2 FYNNEI. V dropped 7 bases and J dropped 5 bases, with 17 bases sitting between them. The CDR3 totals 14 residues. DNA of the CDR3: TGTGCCAGCACGCCAGGTCCCTTTAGTGAGACCCAGTACTTC. Translated, it gives CASTPGPFSETQYF.

The sample holds a few counts of this clone. V and J are TRBV7-9 and TRBJ1-6; weak D call: TRBD1 (6 bases). The ends were cut back, 2 bases at V and 8 bases at J, with 13 bases in the middle. CDR3 length equals 15 residues. Per the germline V gene, CDR1 is SEHNR and CDR2 is FQNEAQ (reference sequence). CDR3 sequence (DNA): TGTGCCAGCAGCTTATACGGGGGGCTAGATTCACCCCTCCACTTT. Protein product: CASSLYGGLDSPLHF.

This chain connects TRBV3-1 (or the pseudogene TRBV3-2) to TRBJ2-7, with TRBD1 matching 7 bases. This CDR3 is 15 amino acids long. Germline V gene lookup returns CDR1 LGHDT and CDR2 YNNKEL (reference sequence). V lost 4 bases, J lost 2 bases, and 8 bases stayed unmatched. The CDR3 loop is CASSRKMGQPYEQYF. The CDR3 DNA reads as TGTGCCAGCAGCCGAAAGATGGGACAGCCCTACGAGCAGTACTTC.

The genes are TRBV28 and TRBJ1-2; the D gene is possibly TRBD1 (5 bases). CDR1 MDHEN and CDR2 SYDVKM come from the germline V gene. V lost 5 bases to trimming and J lost 5 bases, with 18 bases between them. This CDR3 is built from 15 residues. The CDR3 DNA reads as TGTGCCAGCAGTGCCGACACGCAGGGTTCATATGGCTACACCTTC. It yields the protein CASSADTQGSYGYTF.

This chain connects TRBV4-1 to TRBJ2-2, with 7 bases that match TRBD1. The CDR3 is made up of 14 amino acids. The V segment lost 3 bases and the J segment 6 bases; nucleotides outside the gene matches: 4. Germline V lookup: CDR1 MGHRA, CDR2 YSYEKL. DNA for the CDR3: TGCGCCAGCAGCCATCGGGACAGCTCCGGGGAGCTGTTTTTT. Its protein is CASSHRDSSGELFF.

This clone occurred once. The chain has TRBV7-9 and TRBJ2-7; 8 bases agree with TRBD1. J gave up 3 bases and V 4 bases, and 5 bases lay outside the gene matches. Germline V CDR1 and CDR2: SEHNR, FQNEAQ (reference sequence). The CDR3 has 14 residues. CDR3 coding DNA: TGTGCCAGCAGCTCCGACAGGGGCGTCTACGAGCAGTACTTC. Amino acids: CASSSDRGVYEQYF.

V is TRBV10-3 and J is TRBJ2-2; 8 bases agree with TRBD1. Germline V gene data show CDR1 as ENHRY and CDR2 as SYGVKD. Trimming cost V 4 bases and J 7 bases; bases outside gene matches: 11. This CDR3 comprises 16 residues. The CDR3 DNA sequence: TGTGCCATCAGTGTAGCCTCCCAGGGGGCGAGCGGGGAGCTGTTTTTT. Translating gives CAISVASQGASGELFF.

The rearrangement uses TRBV5-1 and TRBJ2-5; TRBD2 matches 8 bases. In germline, CDR1 is SGHRS, CDR2 YFSETQ. The CDR3 extends over 15 amino acids. V lost 0 bases to trimming and J lost 2 bases; unmatched junction nucleotides: 3. The CDR3 nucleotides are TGCGCCAGCAGCTTGGTCACTAGCGGACAAGAGACCCAGTACTTC. As protein: CASSLVTSGQETQYF.

The chain links TRBV13 to TRBJ2-1, with D possibly being TRBD1 (6 bases). The germline V gene has CDR1 PRHDT and CDR2 FYEKMQ (reference sequence). Trimming took 1 base from V and 9 from J, leaving 7 bases between them. The CDR3 has 12 residues. DNA of the CDR3: TGTGCCAGCAGCTTAGCAGGGGTTGAGCAGTTCTTC. Protein: CASSLAGVEQFF.

The gene calls are TRBV19 and TRBJ1-3; no clear D. With 3 bases removed from V and 1 base from J, the gap between germline ends came to 10 bases. CDR1 is LNHDA, CDR2 SQIVND, per germline (reference sequence). CDR3 length: 15 residues. This CDR3 reads CASSMRETSGNTIYF. CDR3 nucleotides: TGTGCCAGTAGTATGCGAGAAACGTCTGGAAACACCATATATTTT.

This chain links TRBV12-3 or TRBV12-4 with TRBJ2-2; D remains unclear. This CDR3 region has 13 residues. V lost 3 bases, J lost 6 bases, and 8 bases lay in between. CDR3 nucleotide sequence: TGTGCCAGCAGTTTGGTCTCGGCCGGGGAGCTGTTTTTT. Amino acids: CASSLVSAGELFF.

CDR3 sequence reads: CASSSPTGVDNEQFF. DNA for the CDR3: TGTGCCAGCAGCTCCCCGACAGGGGTTGACAATGAGCAGTTCTTC. The chain employs TRBV7-9 and TRBJ2-1; TRBD1 matches 8 bases. The CDR3 spans 15 residues. Germline CDR1 SEHNR, CDR2 FQNEAQ (reference sequence). V shed 4 bases and J 5 bases; nucleotides not matched to a gene: 7.

The chain joins TRBV5-1 to TRBJ1-1, with 8 bases lining up with TRBD1. The CDR3 runs to 14 residues. Germline values: CDR1 SGHRS, CDR2 YFSETQ. The junction had 4 bases not matched to a gene; V was cut back by 6 bases and J by 0 bases. The CDR3 coding sequence is TGCGCCAGCACCCAGACAGGGGTGAACACTGAAGCTTTCTTT. This translates into CASTQTGVNTEAFF.

The CDR3 protein is CATSRNRGLNTEAFF. The CDR3 DNA sequence: TGTGCCACCAGCAGAAACAGGGGGCTGAACACTGAAGCTTTCTTT. The rearrangement links TRBV15 to TRBJ1-1; TRBD1 agrees at 9 bases. The CDR3 runs 15 residues. With 2 bases clipped from V and 0 bases from J, the junction kept 1 base outside the gene matches. Germline assignment: CDR1 LNHNV and CDR2 YYDKDF (reference sequence).